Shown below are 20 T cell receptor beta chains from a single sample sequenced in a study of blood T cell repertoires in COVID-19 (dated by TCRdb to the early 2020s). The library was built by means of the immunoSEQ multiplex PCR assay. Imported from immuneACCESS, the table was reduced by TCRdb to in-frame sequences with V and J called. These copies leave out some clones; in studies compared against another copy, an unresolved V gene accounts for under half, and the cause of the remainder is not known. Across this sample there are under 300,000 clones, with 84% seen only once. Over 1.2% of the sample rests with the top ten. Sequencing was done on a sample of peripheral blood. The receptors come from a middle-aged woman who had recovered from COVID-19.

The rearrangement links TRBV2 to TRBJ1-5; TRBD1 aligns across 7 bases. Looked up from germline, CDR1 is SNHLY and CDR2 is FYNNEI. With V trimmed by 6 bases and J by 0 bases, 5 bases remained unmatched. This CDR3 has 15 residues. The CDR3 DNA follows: TGTGCCAGCAGCCGGGACAGCAATAGCAATCAGCCCCAGCATTTT. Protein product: CASSRDSNSNQPQHF.

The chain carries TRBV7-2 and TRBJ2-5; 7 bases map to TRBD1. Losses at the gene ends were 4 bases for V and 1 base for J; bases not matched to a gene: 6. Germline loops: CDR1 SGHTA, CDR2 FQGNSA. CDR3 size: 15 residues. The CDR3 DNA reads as TGTGCCAGCAGCTCAGGGGGTACTAGCCAAGAGACCCAGTACTTC. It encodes CASSSGGTSQETQYF.

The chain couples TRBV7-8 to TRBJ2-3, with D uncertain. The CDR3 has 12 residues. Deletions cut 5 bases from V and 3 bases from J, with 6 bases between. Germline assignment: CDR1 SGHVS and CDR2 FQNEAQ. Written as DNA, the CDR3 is TGTGCCAGCAGCCCAACAACAGATACGCAGTATTTT. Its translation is CASSPTTDTQYF. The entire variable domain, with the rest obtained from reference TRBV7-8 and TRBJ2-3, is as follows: GAGVSQSPRYKVAKRGQDVALRCDPISGHVSLFWYQQALGQGPEFLTYFQNEAQLDKSGLPSDRFFAERPEGSVSTLKIQRTQQEDSAVYLCASSPTTDTQYFGPGTRLTVL.

The CDR3 DNA reads TGTGCCAGCAGTGGCGGGACAGGGAGGGCTGAAAAACTGTTTTTT. Its translation: CASSGGTGRAEKLFF. This sequence joins TRBV6-6 and TRBJ1-4, with 9 bases matching TRBD1. CDR3 length: 15 amino acids. The germline V gene encodes CDR1 MNHNY and CDR2 SVGAGI (reference sequence). V lost 5 bases to trimming and J lost 7 bases; unmatched junction nucleotides: 8.

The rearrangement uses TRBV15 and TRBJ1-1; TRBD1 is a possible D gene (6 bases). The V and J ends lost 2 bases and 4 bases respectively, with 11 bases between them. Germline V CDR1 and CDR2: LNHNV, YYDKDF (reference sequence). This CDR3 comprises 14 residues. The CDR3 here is CATSRTSGATEAFF. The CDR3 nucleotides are TGTGCCACCAGCAGAACGTCAGGGGCCACTGAAGCTTTCTTT.

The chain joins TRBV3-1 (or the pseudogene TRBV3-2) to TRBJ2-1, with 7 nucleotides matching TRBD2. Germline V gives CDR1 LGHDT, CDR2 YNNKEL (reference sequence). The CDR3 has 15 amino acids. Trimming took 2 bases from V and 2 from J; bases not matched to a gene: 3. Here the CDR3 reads CASSQIAGPYNEQFF. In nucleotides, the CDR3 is TGTGCCAGCAGCCAAATAGCGGGCCCCTACAATGAGCAGTTCTTC.

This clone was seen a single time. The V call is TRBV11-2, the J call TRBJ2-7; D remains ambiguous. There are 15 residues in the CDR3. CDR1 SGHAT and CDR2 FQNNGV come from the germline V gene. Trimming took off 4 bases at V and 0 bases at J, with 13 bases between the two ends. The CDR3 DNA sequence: TGTGCCAGCAGCTCCCTAGGTCTGAGCTCCTACGAGCAGTACTTC. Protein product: CASSSLGLSSYEQYF.

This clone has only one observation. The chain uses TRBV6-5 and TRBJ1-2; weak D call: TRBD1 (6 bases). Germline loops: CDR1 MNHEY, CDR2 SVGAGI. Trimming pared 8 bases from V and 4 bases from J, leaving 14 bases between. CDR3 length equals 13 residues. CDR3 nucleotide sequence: TGTGCCAGCGTGCAACAGGGCCTCTATGGCTACACCTTC. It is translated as CASVQQGLYGYTF.

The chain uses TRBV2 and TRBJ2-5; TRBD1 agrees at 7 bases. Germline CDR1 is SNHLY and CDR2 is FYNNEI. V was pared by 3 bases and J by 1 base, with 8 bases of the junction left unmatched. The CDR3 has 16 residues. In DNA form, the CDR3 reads TGTGCCAGCAGTGATCAAACCGGGACAGCCCAAGAGACCCAGTACTTC. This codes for CASSDQTGTAQETQYF.

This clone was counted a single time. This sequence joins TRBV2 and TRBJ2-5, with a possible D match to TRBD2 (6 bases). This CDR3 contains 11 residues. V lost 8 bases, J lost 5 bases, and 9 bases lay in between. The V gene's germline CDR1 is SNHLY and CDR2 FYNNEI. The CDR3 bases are TGTGCCAGCGTGGAGGGTGAGACCCAGTACTTC. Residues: CASVEGETQYF.

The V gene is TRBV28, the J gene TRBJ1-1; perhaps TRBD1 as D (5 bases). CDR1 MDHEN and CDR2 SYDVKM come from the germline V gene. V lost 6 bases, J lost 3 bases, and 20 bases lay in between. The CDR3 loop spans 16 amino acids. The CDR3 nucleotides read TGTGCCAGCAGCGCGTCTCCAGGGATTAGGTACACTGAAGCTTTCTTT. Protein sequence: CASSASPGIRYTEAFF.

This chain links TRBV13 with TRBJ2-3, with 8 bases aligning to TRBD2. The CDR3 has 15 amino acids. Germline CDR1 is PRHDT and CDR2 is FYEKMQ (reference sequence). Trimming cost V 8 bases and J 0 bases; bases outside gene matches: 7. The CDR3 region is CASLRLAGSTDTQYF. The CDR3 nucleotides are TGTGCCAGCTTAAGGTTAGCGGGGAGCACAGATACGCAGTATTTT.

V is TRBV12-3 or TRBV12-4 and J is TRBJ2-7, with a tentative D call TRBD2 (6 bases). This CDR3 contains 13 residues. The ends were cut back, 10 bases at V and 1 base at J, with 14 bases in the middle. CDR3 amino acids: CAIPGRGSYEQYF. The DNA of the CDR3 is TGTGCCATTCCCGGGCGGGGATCCTACGAGCAGTACTTC.

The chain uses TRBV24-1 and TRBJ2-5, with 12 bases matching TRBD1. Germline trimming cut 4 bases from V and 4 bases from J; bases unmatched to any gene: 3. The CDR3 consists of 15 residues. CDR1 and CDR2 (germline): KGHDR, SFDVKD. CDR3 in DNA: TGTGCCACCAGTGAAGGGACAGGGGGCCCAGAGACCCAGTACTTC. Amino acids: CATSEGTGGPETQYF.

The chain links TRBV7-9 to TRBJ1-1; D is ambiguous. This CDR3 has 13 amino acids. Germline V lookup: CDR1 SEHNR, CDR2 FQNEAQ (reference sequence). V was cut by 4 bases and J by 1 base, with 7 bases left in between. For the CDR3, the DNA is TGTGCCAGCAGCTATTGGCCGAACACTGAAGCTTTCTTT. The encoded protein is CASSYWPNTEAFF.

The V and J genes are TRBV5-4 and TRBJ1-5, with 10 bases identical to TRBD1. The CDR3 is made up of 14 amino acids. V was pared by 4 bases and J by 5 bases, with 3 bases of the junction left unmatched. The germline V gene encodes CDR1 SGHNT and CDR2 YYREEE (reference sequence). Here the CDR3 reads CASSRQGADQPQHF. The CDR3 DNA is TGTGCCAGCAGCCGACAGGGGGCTGATCAGCCCCAGCATTTT.

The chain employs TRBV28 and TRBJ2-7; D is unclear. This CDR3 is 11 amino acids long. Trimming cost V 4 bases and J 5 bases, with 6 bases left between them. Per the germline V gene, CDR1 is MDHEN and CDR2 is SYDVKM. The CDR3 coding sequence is TGTGCCAGCAGTTCCACTGACGAGCAGTACTTC. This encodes CASSSTDEQYF.

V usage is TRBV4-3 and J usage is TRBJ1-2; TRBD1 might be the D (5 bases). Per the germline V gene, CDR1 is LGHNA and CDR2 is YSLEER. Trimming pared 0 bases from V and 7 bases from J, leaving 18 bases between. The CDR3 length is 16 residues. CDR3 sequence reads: CASSQDGSGRGGGYTF. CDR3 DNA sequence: TGCGCCAGCAGCCAAGATGGTTCAGGGCGGGGTGGTGGCTACACCTTC.

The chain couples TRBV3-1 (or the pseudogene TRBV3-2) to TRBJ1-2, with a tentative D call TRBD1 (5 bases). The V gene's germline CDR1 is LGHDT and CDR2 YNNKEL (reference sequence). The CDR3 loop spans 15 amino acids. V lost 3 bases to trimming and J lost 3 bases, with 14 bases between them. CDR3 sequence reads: CASSHPTATDYGYTF. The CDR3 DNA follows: TGTGCCAGCAGCCACCCGACAGCGACGGACTATGGCTACACCTTC.

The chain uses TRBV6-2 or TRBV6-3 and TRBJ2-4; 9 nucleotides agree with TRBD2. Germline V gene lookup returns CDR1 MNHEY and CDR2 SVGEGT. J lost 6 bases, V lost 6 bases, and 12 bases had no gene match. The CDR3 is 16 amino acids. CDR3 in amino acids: CASSYTPSGEGNIQYF. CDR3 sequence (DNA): TGTGCCAGCAGCTATACCCCTAGCGGGGAAGGAAACATTCAGTACTTC.